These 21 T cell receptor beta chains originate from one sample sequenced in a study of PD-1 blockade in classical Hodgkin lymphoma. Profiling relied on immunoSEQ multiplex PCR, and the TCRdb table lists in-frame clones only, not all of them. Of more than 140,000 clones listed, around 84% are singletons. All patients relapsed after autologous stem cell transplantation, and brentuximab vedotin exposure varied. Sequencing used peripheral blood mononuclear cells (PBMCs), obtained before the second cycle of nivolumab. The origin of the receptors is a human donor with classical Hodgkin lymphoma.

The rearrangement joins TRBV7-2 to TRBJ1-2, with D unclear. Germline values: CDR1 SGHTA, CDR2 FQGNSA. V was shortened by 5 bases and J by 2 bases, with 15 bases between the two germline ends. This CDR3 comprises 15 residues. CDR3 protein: CASSPYKGSNYGYTF. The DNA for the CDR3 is TGTGCCAGCAGCCCGTATAAAGGTTCGAACTATGGCTACACCTTC. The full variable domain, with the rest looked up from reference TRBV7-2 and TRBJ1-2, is GAGVSQSPSNKVTEKGKDVELRCDPISGHTALYWYRQSLGQGLEFLIYFQGNSAPDKSGLPSDRFSAERTGGSVSTLTIQRTQQEDSAVYLCASSPYKGSNYGYTFGSGTRLTVV.

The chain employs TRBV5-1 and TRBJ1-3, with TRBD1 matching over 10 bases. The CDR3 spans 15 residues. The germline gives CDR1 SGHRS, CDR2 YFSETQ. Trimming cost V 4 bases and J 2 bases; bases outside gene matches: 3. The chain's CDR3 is CASSRDRGAGNTIYF. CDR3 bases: TGCGCCAGCAGCAGGGACAGGGGTGCTGGAAACACCATATATTTT.

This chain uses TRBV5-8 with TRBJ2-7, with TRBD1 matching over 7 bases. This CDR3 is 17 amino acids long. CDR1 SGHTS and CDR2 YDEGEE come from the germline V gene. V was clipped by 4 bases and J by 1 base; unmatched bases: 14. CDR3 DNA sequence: TGTGCCAGCAGCCAAGCATGGCTCCAGGGGGTTTCCTACGAGCAGTACTTC. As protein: CASSQAWLQGVSYEQYF.

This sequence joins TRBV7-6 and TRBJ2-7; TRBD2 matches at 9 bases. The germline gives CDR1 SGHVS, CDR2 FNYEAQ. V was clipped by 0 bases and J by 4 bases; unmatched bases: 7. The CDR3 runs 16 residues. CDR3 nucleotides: TGTGCCAGCAGCTTAGCGGCGGCGGGAGGGCGGTACGAGCAGTACTTC. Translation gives CASSLAAAGGRYEQYF.

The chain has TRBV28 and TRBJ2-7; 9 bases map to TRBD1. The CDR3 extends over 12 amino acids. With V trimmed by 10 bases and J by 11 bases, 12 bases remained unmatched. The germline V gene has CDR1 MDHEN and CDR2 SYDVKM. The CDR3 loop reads CATLSGGQGEYF. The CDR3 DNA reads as TGTGCCACCCTGAGTGGGGGACAGGGCGAGTACTTC. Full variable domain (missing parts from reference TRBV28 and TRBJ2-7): DVKVTQSSRYLVKRTGEKVFLECVQDMDHENMFWYRQDPGLGLRLIYFSYDVKMKEKGDIPEGYSVSREKKERFSLILESASTNQTSMYLCATLSGGQGEYFGPGTRLTVT.

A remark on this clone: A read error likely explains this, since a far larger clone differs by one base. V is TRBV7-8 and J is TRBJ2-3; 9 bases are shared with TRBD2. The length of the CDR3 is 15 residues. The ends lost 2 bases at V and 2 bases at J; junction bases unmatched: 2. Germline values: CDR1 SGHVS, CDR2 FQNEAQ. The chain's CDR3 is CASSLTSGYTDTQYF. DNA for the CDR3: TGTGCCAGCAGCTTAACTAGCGGGTACACAGATACGCAGTATTTT.

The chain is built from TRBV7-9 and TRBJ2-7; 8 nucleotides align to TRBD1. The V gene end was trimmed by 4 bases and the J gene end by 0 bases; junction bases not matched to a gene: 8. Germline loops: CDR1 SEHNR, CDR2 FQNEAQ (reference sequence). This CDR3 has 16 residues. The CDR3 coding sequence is TGTGCCAGCAGCTCCTCTCGAGGGACAGGCTCCTACGAGCAGTACTTC. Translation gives CASSSSRGTGSYEQYF.

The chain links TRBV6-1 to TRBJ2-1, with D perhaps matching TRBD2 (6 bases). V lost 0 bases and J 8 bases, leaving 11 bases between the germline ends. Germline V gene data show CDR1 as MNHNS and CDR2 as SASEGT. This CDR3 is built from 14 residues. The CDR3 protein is CASSEAFSGHEQFF. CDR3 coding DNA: TGTGCCAGCAGTGAAGCTTTTAGCGGCCATGAGCAGTTCTTC.

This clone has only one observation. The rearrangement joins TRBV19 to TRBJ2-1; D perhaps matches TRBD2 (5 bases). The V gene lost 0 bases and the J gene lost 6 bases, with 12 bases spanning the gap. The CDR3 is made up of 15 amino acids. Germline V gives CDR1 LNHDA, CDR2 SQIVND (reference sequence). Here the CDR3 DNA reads TGTGCCAGTAGTATAGATCCTAGCACCCCCAATGAGCAGTTCTTC. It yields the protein CASSIDPSTPNEQFF.

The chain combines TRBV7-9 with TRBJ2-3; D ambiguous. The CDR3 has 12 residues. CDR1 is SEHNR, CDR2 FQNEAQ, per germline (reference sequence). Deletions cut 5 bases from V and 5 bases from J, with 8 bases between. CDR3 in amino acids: CASSPSGDTQYF. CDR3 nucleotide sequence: TGTGCCAGCAGCCCATCGGGAGATACGCAGTATTTT.

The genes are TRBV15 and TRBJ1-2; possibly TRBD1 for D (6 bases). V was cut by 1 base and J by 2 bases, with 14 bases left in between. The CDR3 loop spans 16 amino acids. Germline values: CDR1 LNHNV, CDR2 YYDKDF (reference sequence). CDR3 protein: CATSRASGGDNYGYTF. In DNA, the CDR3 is TGTGCCACCAGCAGAGCATCGGGGGGCGACAACTATGGCTACACCTTC. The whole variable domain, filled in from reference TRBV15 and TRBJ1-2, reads DAMVIQNPRYQVTQFGKPVTLSCSQTLNHNVMYWYQQKSSQAPKLLFHYYDKDFNNEADTPDNFQSRRPNTSFCFLDIRSPGLGDTAMYLCATSRASGGDNYGYTFGSGTRLTVV.

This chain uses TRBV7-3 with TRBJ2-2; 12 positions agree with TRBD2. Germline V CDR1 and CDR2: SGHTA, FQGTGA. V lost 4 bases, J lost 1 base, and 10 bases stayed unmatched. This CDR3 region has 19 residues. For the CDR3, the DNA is TGTGCCAGCAGCTCAGGTTGGACTAGCGGGGCGTTGAACACCGGGGAGCTGTTTTTT. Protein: CASSSGWTSGALNTGELFF.

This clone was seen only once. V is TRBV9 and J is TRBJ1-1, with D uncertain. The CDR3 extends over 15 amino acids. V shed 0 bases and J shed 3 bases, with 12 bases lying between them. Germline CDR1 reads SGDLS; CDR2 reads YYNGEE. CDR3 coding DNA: TGTGCCAGCAGCGTAGGGGTGGGGTGGGACACTGAAGCTTTCTTT. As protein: CASSVGVGWDTEAFF.

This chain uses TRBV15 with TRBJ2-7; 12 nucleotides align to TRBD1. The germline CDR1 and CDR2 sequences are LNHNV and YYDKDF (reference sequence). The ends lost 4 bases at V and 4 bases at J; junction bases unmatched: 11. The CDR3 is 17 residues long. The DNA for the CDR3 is TGTGCCACCAGCACCACCCGTTGGGACAGGGGGCCGTACGAGCAGTACTTC. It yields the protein CATSTTRWDRGPYEQYF.

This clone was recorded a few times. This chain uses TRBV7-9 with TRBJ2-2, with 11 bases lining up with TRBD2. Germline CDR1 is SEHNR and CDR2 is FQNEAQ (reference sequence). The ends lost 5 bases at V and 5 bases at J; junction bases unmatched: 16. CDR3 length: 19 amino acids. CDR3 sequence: CASSPRLAGKRPETGELFF. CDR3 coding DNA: TGTGCCAGCAGCCCTAGACTAGCGGGAAAAAGGCCGGAGACCGGGGAGCTGTTTTTT.

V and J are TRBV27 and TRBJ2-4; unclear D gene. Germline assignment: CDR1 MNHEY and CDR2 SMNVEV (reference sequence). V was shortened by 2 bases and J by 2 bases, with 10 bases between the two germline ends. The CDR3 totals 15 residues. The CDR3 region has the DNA TGTGCCAGCAGTTTAATTATGGGGACCAAAAACATTCAGTACTTC. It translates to CASSLIMGTKNIQYF.

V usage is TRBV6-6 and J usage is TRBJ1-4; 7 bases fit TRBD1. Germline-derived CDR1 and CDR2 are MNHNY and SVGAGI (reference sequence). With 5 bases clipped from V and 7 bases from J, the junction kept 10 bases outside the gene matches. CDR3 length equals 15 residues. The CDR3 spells CASSKGQSPFEKLFF. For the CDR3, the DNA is TGTGCCAGCAGTAAGGGACAGTCGCCATTTGAAAAACTGTTTTTT.

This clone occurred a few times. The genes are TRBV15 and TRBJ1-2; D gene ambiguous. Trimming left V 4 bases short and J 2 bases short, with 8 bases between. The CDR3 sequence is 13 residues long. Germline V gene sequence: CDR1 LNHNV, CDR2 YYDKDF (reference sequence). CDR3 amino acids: CATSKANNYGYTF. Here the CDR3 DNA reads TGTGCCACCAGCAAGGCCAACAACTATGGCTACACCTTC. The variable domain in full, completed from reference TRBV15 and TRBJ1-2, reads DAMVIQNPRYQVTQFGKPVTLSCSQTLNHNVMYWYQQKSSQAPKLLFHYYDKDFNNEADTPDNFQSRRPNTSFCFLDIRSPGLGDTAMYLCATSKANNYGYTFGSGTRLTVV.

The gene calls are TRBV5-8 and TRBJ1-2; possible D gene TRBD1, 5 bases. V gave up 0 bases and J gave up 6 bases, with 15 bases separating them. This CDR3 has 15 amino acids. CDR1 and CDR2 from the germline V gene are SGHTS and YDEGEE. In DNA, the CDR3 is TGTGCCAGCAGCTTGGATTTGGGGGTTTCGGATGGCTACACCTTC. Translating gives CASSLDLGVSDGYTF.

CDR3 protein: CASSWTAGNTIYF. CDR3 DNA sequence: TGTGCCAGCAGCTGGACAGCTGGAAACACCATATATTTT. The V call is TRBV7-2, the J call TRBJ1-3, with D maybe TRBD1 (6 bases). The germline V gene has CDR1 SGHTA and CDR2 FQGNSA. This CDR3 is built from 13 residues. V lost 4 bases to trimming and J lost 2 bases, with 6 bases between them.

Here the CDR3 reads CASSVGTENTEAFF. In DNA, the CDR3 is TGTGCCAGCAGCGTCGGGACAGAGAACACTGAAGCTTTCTTT. The chain couples TRBV4-2 to TRBJ1-1, with 7 bases identical to TRBD1. The CDR3 consists of 14 residues. Germline lookup yields CDR1 LGHNA and CDR2 YNFKEQ. Trimming at V came to 5 bases and at J to 1 base, leaving 4 bases not matched to a gene.